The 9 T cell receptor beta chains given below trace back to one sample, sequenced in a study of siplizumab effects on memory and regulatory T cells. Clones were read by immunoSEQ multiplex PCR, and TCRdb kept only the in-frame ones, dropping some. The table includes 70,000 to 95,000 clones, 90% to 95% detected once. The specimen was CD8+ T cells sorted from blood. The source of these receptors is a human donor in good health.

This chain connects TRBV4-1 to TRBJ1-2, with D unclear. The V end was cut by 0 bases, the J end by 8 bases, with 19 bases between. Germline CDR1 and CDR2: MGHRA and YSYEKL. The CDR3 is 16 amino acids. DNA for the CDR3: TGCGCCAGCAGCCAAGATAGGAGGATCCTGGGTTTCGGCTACACCTTC. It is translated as CASSQDRRILGFGYTF.

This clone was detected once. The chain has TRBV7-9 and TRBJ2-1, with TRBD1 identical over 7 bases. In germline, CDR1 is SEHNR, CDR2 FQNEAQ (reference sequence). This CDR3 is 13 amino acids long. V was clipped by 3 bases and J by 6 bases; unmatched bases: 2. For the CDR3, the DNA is TGTGCCAGCAGCTTGCCAGGGGGCAATGAGCAGTTCTTC. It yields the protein CASSLPGGNEQFF.

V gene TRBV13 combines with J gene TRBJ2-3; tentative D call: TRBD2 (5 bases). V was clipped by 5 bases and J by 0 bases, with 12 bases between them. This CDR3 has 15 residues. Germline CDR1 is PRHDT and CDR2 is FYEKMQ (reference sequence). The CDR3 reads CASSPGERSTDTQYF. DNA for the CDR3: TGTGCCAGCAGCCCTGGGGAGCGGAGCACAGATACGCAGTATTTT.

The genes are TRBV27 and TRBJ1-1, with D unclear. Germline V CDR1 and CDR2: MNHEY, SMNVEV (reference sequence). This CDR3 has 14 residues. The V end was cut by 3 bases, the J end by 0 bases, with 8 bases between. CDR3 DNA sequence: TGTGCCAGCAGTTTTTGGCGGATGAACACTGAAGCTTTCTTT. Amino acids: CASSFWRMNTEAFF.

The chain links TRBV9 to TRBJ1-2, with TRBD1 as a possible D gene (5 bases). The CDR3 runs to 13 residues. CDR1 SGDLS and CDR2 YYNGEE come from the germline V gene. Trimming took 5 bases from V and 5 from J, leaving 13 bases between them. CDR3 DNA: TGTGCCAGCAGAGGAGGGACTGAATATGGCTACACCTTC. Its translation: CASRGGTEYGYTF. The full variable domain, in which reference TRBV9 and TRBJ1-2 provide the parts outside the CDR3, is DSGVTQTPKHLITATGQRVTLRCSPRSGDLSVYWYQQSLDQGLQFLIQYYNGEERAKGNILERFSAQQFPDLHSELNLSSLELGDSALYFCASRGGTEYGYTFGSGTRLTVV.

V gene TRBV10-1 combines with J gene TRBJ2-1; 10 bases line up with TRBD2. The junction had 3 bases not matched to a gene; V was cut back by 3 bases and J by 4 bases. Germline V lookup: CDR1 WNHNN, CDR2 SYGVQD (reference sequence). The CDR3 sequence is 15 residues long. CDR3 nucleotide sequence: TGCGCCAGCAGTGAAGGACTAGCGGTGTACAATGAGCAGTTCTTC. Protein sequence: CASSEGLAVYNEQFF.

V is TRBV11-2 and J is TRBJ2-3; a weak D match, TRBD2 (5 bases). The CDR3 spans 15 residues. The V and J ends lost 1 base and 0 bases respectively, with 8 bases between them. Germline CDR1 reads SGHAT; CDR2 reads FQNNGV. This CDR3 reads CASSLGASSTDTQYF. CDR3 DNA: TGTGCCAGCAGCTTAGGTGCTAGCAGCACAGATACGCAGTATTTT.

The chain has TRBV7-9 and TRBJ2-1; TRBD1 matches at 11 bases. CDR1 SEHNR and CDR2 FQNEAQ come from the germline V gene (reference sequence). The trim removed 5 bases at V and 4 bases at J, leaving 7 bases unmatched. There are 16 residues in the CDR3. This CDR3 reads CASSPRTGGAYNEQFF. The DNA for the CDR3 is TGTGCCAGCAGCCCCCGGACAGGGGGCGCTTACAATGAGCAGTTCTTC.

CDR3 loop: CASRSFAGNTEAFF. DNA for the CDR3: TGTGCCAGCAGATCTTTTGCGGGAAACACTGAAGCTTTCTTT. The V gene is TRBV2, the J gene TRBJ1-1, with D hard to call. The V gene's germline CDR1 is SNHLY and CDR2 FYNNEI. V lost 6 bases, J lost 2 bases, and 13 bases lay in between. This CDR3 contains 14 residues. Together with reference TRBV2 and TRBJ1-1, the CDR3 gives the full variable domain: EPEVTQTPSHQVTQMGQEVILRCVPISNHLYFYWYRQILGQKVEFLVSFYNNEISEKSEIFDDQFSVERPDGSNFTLKIRSTKLEDSAMYFCASRSFAGNTEAFFGQGTRLTVV.